This T cell receptor beta chain was obtained from a study of shared clonotypes between healthy human individuals. Germline CDR1 is KGHSH and CDR2 is LQKENI. V gave up 3 bases and J gave up 3 bases; unmatched junction bases: 1. The CDR3 has 14 amino acids. The split of CD4+ cells yielded CD45RA+ naive and CD45RA-negative memory subsets. Broader study findings: Clonotype sharing among donors was expected to depend on sequencing depth.

On this clone itself: Antigen unknown. The identical CDR3 is also encoded by other nucleotide sequences in the sample.

Profiling relied on immunoSEQ multiplex PCR, and the TCRdb table lists in-frame clones only, not all of them. Seen here are over 2 million clones, 85% to 95% observed once, and the top ten hold around 0.35%. Sequencing was carried out using naive CD4+ T cells from PBMCs. Documented subset: CD45RA+ positively selected. The chain joins TRBV18 to TRBJ2-7; 11 bases are shared with TRBD1. This TCR was sampled from a man aged 18 to 35 in good health. Some clones in this sample may be carry-over from other donors' samples. CDR3 coding DNA: TGTGCCAGCTCACCGGGGACAGGGGGCTACGAGCAGTACTTC. Translation gives CASSPGTGGYEQYF.